The 11 T cell receptor beta chains presented below share a single source sample, sequenced in a study of post-analysis software for immune sequencing data. Study results and limitations: Higher frequency in patients than in controls was seen for roughly 5 TRBV segments, with TRBV5-6, TRBV5-1 and TRBV20-1 among them.

Presence of unique molecular identifiers characterized the TCR beta cDNA libraries. TCRdb fed the PCR reads into MiXCR, producing one record per CDR3 protein. The profile shows about 460,000 distinct CDR3 sequences, 45% of them singletons. Antigens of these TCRs are unknown. Source material: blood. These receptors all come from a girl between 5 and 17 years old with multiple sclerosis.

The rearrangement links TRBV20-1 to TRBJ2-7; 7 positions match TRBD2. This CDR3 contains 15 residues. CDR1 is DFQATT and CDR2 is SNEGSKA in the germline V gene (reference sequence). The J segment lost 0 bases and the V segment lost 3 bases, leaving 8 bases of the junction unmatched. CDR3 protein: CSARDNSGHSYEQYF. DNA of the CDR3: TGCAGTGCTAGGGATAATAGCGGGCACTCCTACGAGCAGTACTTC.

The sample holds a few counts of this clonotype. The V gene is TRBV20-1, the J gene TRBJ2-5; TRBD1 might be the D (5 bases). V was trimmed by 4 bases and J by 7 bases, leaving 10 bases between them. The V gene's germline CDR1 is DFQATT and CDR2 SNEGSKA (reference sequence). This CDR3 spans 11 amino acids. CDR3 in amino acids: CSATGLGTQYF. CDR3 coding DNA: TGCAGTGCTACAGGGTTAGGGACCCAGTACTTC.

The rearrangement uses TRBV4-1 and TRBJ2-7, with TRBD2 matching over 10 bases. The V segment lost 0 bases and the J segment 6 bases; nucleotides outside the gene matches: 11. The germline V gene has CDR1 MGHRA and CDR2 YSYEKL. The CDR3 consists of 17 residues. For the CDR3, the DNA is TGCGCCAGCAGCCAAGATCCCGAGGGCCTAGCGGGAGCCGAGCAGTACTTC. This encodes CASSQDPEGLAGAEQYF.

This sequence joins TRBV2 and TRBJ2-7; 10 nucleotides match TRBD1. The J call may not be correct, given that the DNA end is closer to TRBJ2-5. This CDR3 is built from 14 residues. The germline gives CDR1 SNHLY, CDR2 FYNNEI. The DNA of the CDR3 is TGTGCCAGCAAACCGGGACAGGGGCGCGAGACCCAGTACTTC. The encoded protein is CASKPGQGRETQYF.

This chain links TRBV5-5 with TRBJ2-7; no reliable D call. V lost 6 bases to trimming and J lost 7 bases, with 14 bases between them. The CDR3 is 12 amino acids. The germline V gene has CDR1 SGHKS and CDR2 YYEKEE (reference sequence). The CDR3 sequence: CASTTDWGEQYF. DNA of the CDR3: TGTGCCAGCACCACCGACTGGGGAGAGCAGTACTTC.

The table lists this clonotype with a few counts. The chain uses TRBV4-1 and TRBJ2-3, with D maybe TRBD2 (5 bases). The CDR3 contains 24 residues. Germline-derived CDR1 and CDR2 are MGHRA and YSYEKL. The V end was cut by 0 bases, the J end by 0 bases, with 34 bases between. The CDR3 bases are TGCGCCAGCAGCCAAGACCCTCTTGGCGGGCTGGCCCTAATTAACCGCCCGAGCACAGATACGCAGTATTTT. Amino acids: CASSQDPLGGLALINRPSTDTQYF.

The J gene is TRBJ2-7, the V gene TRBV13, with 13 bases that match TRBD2. The germline CDR1 and CDR2 sequences are PRHDT and FYEKMQ (reference sequence). The V segment lost 5 bases and the J segment 7 bases; nucleotides outside the gene matches: 11. The CDR3 is 16 amino acids. The CDR3 region has the DNA TGTGCCAGCAGCCACATCGGACTAGCGGGAGCGGGGGAGCAGTACTTC. Its translation: CASSHIGLAGAGEQYF.

The sample holds a few counts of this clonotype. CDR3 sequence: CSVFERGNYGYTF. Here the CDR3 DNA reads TGCAGCGTTTTCGAGCGGGGCAACTATGGCTACACCTTC. V is TRBV29-1 and J is TRBJ1-2; D might be TRBD1 (5 bases). The CDR3 runs 13 residues. CDR1 and CDR2 from the germline V gene are SQVTM and ANQGSEA. With 5 bases removed from V and 2 bases from J, the gap between germline ends came to 12 bases. Drawing the rest from reference TRBV29-1 and TRBJ1-2, the complete variable domain is SAVISQKPSRDICQRGTSLTIQCQVDSQVTMMFWYRQQPGQSLTLIATANQGSEATYESGFVIDKFPISRPNLTFSTLTVSNMSPEDSSIYLCSVFERGNYGYTFGSGTRLTVV.

The rearrangement links TRBV12-3 or TRBV12-4 to TRBJ2-3, with D perhaps matching TRBD1 (6 bases). The CDR3 consists of 14 residues. V lost 7 bases and J lost 8, with 19 bases in between. Here the CDR3 reads CASNRAGAGGTQYF. The CDR3 nucleotides are TGTGCCAGCAACAGGGCTGGTGCGGGCGGTACGCAGTATTTT.

This rearrangement joins TRBV13 to TRBJ2-3; the D gene is possibly TRBD1 (6 bases). Germline V gene sequence: CDR1 PRHDT, CDR2 FYEKMQ (reference sequence). Trimming pared 4 bases from V and 12 bases from J, leaving 11 bases between. The CDR3 totals 11 residues. CDR3 in DNA: TGTGCCAGCAGCTCGGACAGCCGACAGTATTTT. It specifies CASSSDSRQYF. The complete variable domain, with remaining parts taken from reference TRBV13 and TRBJ2-3, reads AAGVIQSPRHLIKEKRETATLKCYPIPRHDTVYWYQQGPGQDPQFLISFYEKMQSDKGSIPDRFSAQQFSDYHSELNMSSLELGDSALYFCASSSDSRQYFGPGTRLTVL.

The chain recombines TRBV7-3 with TRBJ1-1; 9 positions agree with TRBD1. CDR3 length: 16 residues. CDR1 and CDR2 from the germline V gene are SGHTA and FQGTGA. Trimming removed 1 base from V and 3 bases from J; junction bases left unmatched: 6. CDR3 amino acids: CASSLRSGQGDTEAFF. In nucleotides, the CDR3 is TGTGCCAGCAGCTTAAGGTCGGGACAGGGAGACACTGAAGCTTTCTTT.